The 2 T cell receptor beta chains given below trace back to one sample, sequenced in a study of control samples from healthy donors and cancer patients. The method was immunoSEQ multiplex PCR; TCRdb's version includes in-frame clones alone and lacks a portion of them. The table lists about 110,000 clones, 90% of them singletons, with roughly 4.4% in the top ten. Input material: blood. These receptors came from a human donor in good health. The donor label of this sample is uncertain.

Judged by abundance, this clone is medium-sized. The genes are TRBV28 and TRBJ1-6; the D gene is possibly TRBD1 (5 bases). In germline, CDR1 is MDHEN, CDR2 SYDVKM. The V end lost 4 bases, the J end lost 8 bases, and 18 bases lay between the germline ends. This CDR3 spans 16 amino acids. The CDR3, as DNA: TGTGCCAGCAGTTCCGGCGGTGGGGGTATTGATTCACCCCTCCACTTT. Translation: CASSSGGGGIDSPLHF.

V usage is TRBV7-2 and J usage is TRBJ2-1; D possibly corresponds to TRBD2 (6 bases). The length of the CDR3 is 15 residues. Germline CDR1 and CDR2: SGHTA and FQGNSA. V was pared by 5 bases and J by 4 bases, with 15 bases between. CDR3: CASSPPGLTYNEQFF. In DNA, the CDR3 is TGTGCCAGCAGCCCTCCGGGACTTACATACAATGAGCAGTTCTTC.